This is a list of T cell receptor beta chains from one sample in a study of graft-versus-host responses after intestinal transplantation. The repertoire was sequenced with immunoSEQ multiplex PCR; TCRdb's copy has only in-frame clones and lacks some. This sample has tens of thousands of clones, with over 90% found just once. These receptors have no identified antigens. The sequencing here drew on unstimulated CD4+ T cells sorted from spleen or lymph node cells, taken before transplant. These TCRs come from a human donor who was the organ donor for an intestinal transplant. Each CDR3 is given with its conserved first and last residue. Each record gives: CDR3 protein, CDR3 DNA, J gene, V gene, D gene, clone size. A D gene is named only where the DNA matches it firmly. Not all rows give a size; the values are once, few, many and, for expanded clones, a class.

CASSLRAGTDEAF TGTGCCAGCAGCTTAAGGGCAGGGACAGACGAGGCCTTC TRBJ1-2 TRBV7-9 TRBD1 once
CASSPDRDRGYTF TGTGCCAGCAGCCCGGACAGGGATCGTGGCTACACCTTC TRBJ1-2 TRBV5-6 TRBD1 .
CASSPRSGAVVNYEQYF TGTGCCAGCAGCCCCCGATCCGGGGCCGTGGTTAACTACGAGCAGTACTTC TRBJ2-7 TRBV11-3 . .
CASYSCEQFF TGTGCCAGCTACTCCTGTGAGCAGTTCTTC TRBJ2-1 TRBV28 . .
CASSQDSSGGDHTDTQYF TGCGCCAGCAGCCAAGATTCCAGCGGGGGCGACCACACAGATACGCAGTATTTT TRBJ2-3 TRBV4-3 TRBD2 .
CAWSVATSTNTGELFF TGTGCCTGGAGTGTAGCGACTAGCACGAACACCGGGGAGCTGTTTTTT TRBJ2-2 TRBV30 TRBD2 .
CASSSWTGDNSPLHF TGTGCCAGCAGCTCCTGGACAGGCGATAATTCACCCCTCCACTTT TRBJ1-6 TRBV6-6 TRBD1 .
CASSGGQYEPKYEQYF TGTGCCAGCAGCGGAGGACAGTATGAGCCTAAATACGAGCAGTACTTC TRBJ2-7 TRBV7-6 . .
CASSFRSGADRDTQYF TGTGCCAGCAGCTTTCGTAGCGGGGCCGATCGGGATACGCAGTATTTT TRBJ2-3 TRBV7-2 TRBD2 .
CASSLPGDRYEQYF TGTGCCAGCAGTCTCCCGGGGGACCGATACGAGCAGTACTTC TRBJ2-7 TRBV4-2 . .
CASSWDSLNSPLHF TGTGCCAGCAGTTGGGACAGCCTAAATTCACCCCTCCACTTT TRBJ1-6 TRBV28 TRBD1 once
CASRGDRVTIHTQYF TGTGCCAGCAGGGGGGACAGGGTGACGATTCATACGCAGTATTTT TRBJ2-3 TRBV6-1 TRBD1 few
CASSSPGGSYNSPLHF TGTGCCAGCAGCTCCCCCGGGGGCTCCTATAATTCACCCCTCCACTTT TRBJ1-6 TRBV7-2 . few
CASSPPLSNQPQHF TGTGCCAGCAGCCCCCCCCTAAGCAATCAGCCCCAGCATTTT TRBJ1-5 TRBV28 . .
CASSLTGYNSPLHF TGTGCCAGCAGCTTGACAGGGTATAATTCACCCCTCCACTTT TRBJ1-6 TRBV11-2 TRBD1 .
CASSTGVSNYGYTF TGTGCCAGCTCAACAGGGGTCTCTAACTATGGCTACACCTTC TRBJ1-2 TRBV18 TRBD1 .
CASTLGGAPREQFF TGTGCCAGCACCCTGGGGGGGGCGCCGCGGGAGCAGTTCTTC TRBJ2-1 TRBV28 . .
CASSVSEETQYF TGTGCCAGCAGCGTTAGTGAAGAGACCCAGTACTTC TRBJ2-5 TRBV9 . few
CASSEGDGYTF TGTGCCAGCAGTGAAGGGGATGGCTACACCTTC TRBJ1-2 TRBV25-1 . .
CASSLLRQGAETQYF TGTGCCAGCAGCTTATTGCGACAGGGGGCAGAGACCCAGTACTTC TRBJ2-5 TRBV7-2 TRBD1 .
CASSITESGQQFF TGTGCCAGTAGTATTACAGAGTCAGGACAGCAGTTCTTC TRBJ2-1 TRBV19 . .
CASIDRNNEKLFF TGTGCCAGCATTGACAGAAATAATGAAAAACTGTTTTTT TRBJ1-4 TRBV28 . once
CASSLGGSNTEAFF TGCGCCAGCAGCTTGGGGGGGTCGAACACTGAAGCTTTCTTT TRBJ1-1 TRBV5-1 . .
CASSPEGTVKETQYF TGTGCCAGCTCACCCGAAGGGACGGTTAAAGAGACCCAGTACTTC TRBJ2-5 TRBV18 . .
CASSLEWPAGEKLFF TGTGCCAGCAGCTTAGAATGGCCAGCGGGTGAAAAACTGTTTTTT TRBJ1-4 TRBV7-9 . .
CASSVSILGSPLHF TGTGCCAGCAGCGTATCCATCCTAGGTTCACCCCTCCACTTT TRBJ1-6 TRBV9 . .
CASLWNQGAGNEQFF TGTGCCAGCTTGTGGAATCAGGGGGCCGGGAATGAGCAGTTCTTC TRBJ2-1 TRBV7-9 TRBD1 .
CASSLGTGGANVLTF TGTGCCAGCAGCTTAGGAACAGGTGGGGCCAACGTCCTGACTTTC TRBJ2-6 TRBV7-9 . .
CASSSLHRGPYNEQFF TGTGCCAGCAGCTCCCTCCACAGGGGCCCCTACAATGAGCAGTTCTTC TRBJ2-1 TRBV7-9 TRBD1 .
CASSEFAAEEVSYGYTF TGCGCCAGCAGTGAGTTTGCGGCAGAGGAGGTTTCGTATGGCTACACCTTC TRBJ1-2 TRBV10-1 . .
CARSLAGQGHVEQFF TGTGCCAGAAGCTTGGCAGGACAGGGACATGTTGAGCAGTTCTTC TRBJ2-1 TRBV5-3 TRBD1 .
CASSSGTSIYEQYF TGTGCCAGCTCGTCCGGGACGAGTATTTACGAGCAGTACTTC TRBJ2-7 TRBV18 . .
CASSDGGNEAFF TGTGCCAGCAGCGACGGCGGTAATGAAGCTTTCTTT TRBJ1-1 TRBV7-3 . .
CASSEGIYEQYF TGTGCCAGCAGTGAAGGGATCTACGAGCAGTACTTC TRBJ2-7 TRBV6-1 . .
CASSYPDGGMNTEAFF TGTGCCAGCAGTTACCCGGACGGCGGTATGAACACTGAAGCTTTCTTT TRBJ1-1 TRBV6-6 . once
CASSLSTHPGQRNTEAFF TGTGCCAGCAGTTTAAGCACTCATCCGGGACAGAGGAACACTGAAGCTTTCTTT TRBJ1-1 TRBV28 TRBD1 .
CASKVVGDRLRGEQFF TGTGCCAGCAAGGTTGTGGGGGACAGGCTTCGGGGTGAGCAGTTCTTC TRBJ2-1 TRBV7-9 TRBD1 .
CSARGSHEQYF TGCAGTGCTCGCGGGTCTCACGAGCAGTACTTC TRBJ2-7 TRBV20-1 . .
CASSLDGDTQYF TGTGCCAGCAGCTTGGACGGAGATACGCAGTATTTT TRBJ2-3 TRBV5-4 . once
CASGDVRQGHGYTF TGTGCCAGCGGCGACGTCCGACAGGGCCATGGCTACACCTTC TRBJ1-2 TRBV28 TRBD1 .
CASSQDIRNTEAFF TGCGCCAGCAGCCAGGACATAAGGAACACTGAAGCTTTCTTT TRBJ1-1 TRBV5-1 . .